Sequencing of this T cell receptor beta chain was carried out in a study of patients and donors after allogeneic stem cell transplantation (TCRdb year 2020). Library preparation was by RT-PCR. The reads were generated on a NextSeq 550. TCRdb applied fastp at Q25 and MiXCR to the public reads, then kept only in-frame beta chains. Each record represents a unique CDR3 protein, reported with the most common genes and DNA among its rows. Recorded for this sample are 900,000 to 1,000,000 distinct CDR3 sequences; approximately 19% of them occurred a single time. Of the sample, under 6.5% falls within the top ten clones. From the cysteine up to the phenylalanine, the CDR3 has a length of 14 residues. The retained sequence is limited to the CDR3, 42 bases, with the frame set at the first base. V gives up 6 bases and J gives up 3 bases, and the segment between their germline ends measures 12 bases. CDR1 and CDR2 (MNHEY, SVGEGT) derive from the germline V gene.

This clonotype was found a few times. Its recognized antigen is unknown. Qualities for individual bases were not recorded, and no much larger clone is one base off. The TCR comes from a human donor who was either an allogeneic HSCT recipient or a stem cell or donor lymphocyte infusion donor (not recorded which). It is not recorded whose cells these are; they may come from a transplant donor. The sequenced sample consisted of blood, either unsorted or a sorted T cell fraction (not recorded which). The chain links TRBV6-2 or TRBV6-3 with TRBJ1-3; the D gene is perhaps TRBD1, from 6 matching bases. In nucleotides, the sequence is TGTGCCAGCAGCTGGACAGCAGTTGGAAACACCATATATTTT. The encoded protein is CASSWTAVGNTIYF.